The 21 T cell receptor beta chains listed next were all sequenced from one sample in a study of cytomegalovirus exposure and HLA in healthy donors. The PCR had 60 Vbeta and 13 Jbeta primers. The method was immunoSEQ multiplex PCR; TCRdb's version includes in-frame clones alone and lacks a portion of them. The profile shows over 200,000 clones, 82% of them singletons. The sample was PBMCs. These receptors all come from a middle-aged woman in good health and CMV-seronegative.

The gene calls are TRBV2 and TRBJ1-1, with D tentatively TRBD1 (6 bases). The ends were cut back, 3 bases at V and 11 bases at J, with 10 bases in the middle. The CDR3 contains 11 residues. Germline-derived CDR1 and CDR2 are SNHLY and FYNNEI. This CDR3 reads CASSDVGAAFF. The CDR3 nucleotides are TGTGCCAGCAGTGACGTGGGGGCCGCTTTCTTT.

The chain is built from TRBV12-5 and TRBJ1-2, with 7 nucleotides matching TRBD1. Germline trimming cut 3 bases from V and 3 bases from J; bases unmatched to any gene: 1. CDR1 is LGHNT, CDR2 FRNRAP, per germline. CDR3 size: 13 residues. CDR3 in amino acids: CASGFGQDYGYTF. CDR3 bases: TGTGCTAGTGGTTTCGGACAGGACTATGGCTACACCTTC.

The J gene is TRBJ1-1, the V gene TRBV12-5; D might be TRBD1 (5 bases). The CDR3 is 15 residues long. Germline lookup yields CDR1 LGHNT and CDR2 FRNRAP. With 7 bases removed from V and 4 bases from J, the gap between germline ends came to 19 bases. This CDR3 reads CASAPRGGRGTEAFF. The CDR3, as DNA: TGTGCTAGTGCCCCCCGGGGGGGAAGGGGCACTGAAGCTTTCTTT. The full variable domain, rest sourced from reference TRBV12-5 and TRBJ1-1, is DARVTQTPRHKVTEMGQEVTMRCQPILGHNTVFWYRQTMMQGLELLAYFRNRAPLDDSGMPKDRFSAEMPDATLATLKIQPSEPRDSAVYFCASAPRGGRGTEAFFGQGTRLTVV.

This chain uses TRBV2 with TRBJ1-1, with D perhaps TRBD1 (5 bases). From germline, CDR1 is SNHLY and CDR2 FYNNEI. V lost 8 bases and J lost 4, with 14 bases in between. CDR3 length: 13 amino acids. CDR3 protein: CASGREAATEAFF. The CDR3, as DNA: TGTGCCAGCGGCAGGGAGGCGGCCACTGAAGCTTTCTTT.

This clone was detected only once. The rearrangement links TRBV2 to TRBJ2-5; 9 bases align to TRBD1. V was pared by 10 bases and J by 0 bases, with 9 bases of the junction left unmatched. CDR1 SNHLY and CDR2 FYNNEI come from the germline V gene. This CDR3 has 15 amino acids. The CDR3 protein is CATQRGQGYQETQYF. DNA for the CDR3: TGTGCCACCCAAAGGGGACAGGGATACCAAGAGACCCAGTACTTC.

The chain couples TRBV7-6 to TRBJ2-3, with TRBD2 identical over 13 bases. V was pared by 5 bases and J by 3 bases, with 5 bases of the junction left unmatched. CDR3 length: 16 residues. Looked up from germline, CDR1 is SGHVS and CDR2 is FNYEAQ. The DNA for the CDR3 is TGTGCCAGCAGCCCATCGGGACTAGCGGGGACAGATACGCAGTATTTT. Protein product: CASSPSGLAGTDTQYF.

The J gene is TRBJ2-4, the V gene TRBV19; D perhaps matches TRBD1 (6 bases). Looked up from germline, CDR1 is LNHDA and CDR2 is SQIVND (reference sequence). CDR3 length: 14 amino acids. V lost 4 bases, J lost 3 bases, and 10 bases lay in between. The CDR3 coding sequence is TGTGCCAGTAGTAACCCAGGGGACAAAAACATTCAGTACTTC. Its protein is CASSNPGDKNIQYF.

V is TRBV25-1 and J is TRBJ2-7, with D perhaps matching TRBD2 (5 bases). There are 14 residues in the CDR3. V was clipped by 3 bases and J by 7 bases, with 16 bases between them. CDR1 and CDR2 from the germline V gene are MGHDK and SYGVNS. The chain's CDR3 is CASSDLGNRLEQYF. The CDR3 DNA reads TGTGCCAGCAGTGACCTCGGGAATAGGTTGGAGCAGTACTTC.

This clone has more than one count but fewer than ten. The rearrangement joins TRBV7-9 to TRBJ1-4, with D unresolved. This CDR3 is built from 13 residues. V lost 3 bases and J 4 bases, leaving 6 bases between the germline ends. Germline V gene data show CDR1 as SEHNR and CDR2 as FQNEAQ (reference sequence). The CDR3 sequence: CASSFSDNEKLFF. DNA of the CDR3: TGTGCCAGCAGCTTCAGCGATAATGAAAAACTGTTTTTT. The full variable domain, its missing parts supplied by reference TRBV7-9 and TRBJ1-4, is DTGVSQNPRHKITKRGQNVTFRCDPISEHNRLYWYRQTLGQGPEFLTYFQNEAQLEKSRLLSDRFSAERPKGSFSTLEIQRTEQGDSAMYLCASSFSDNEKLFFGSGTQLSVL.

Notes on this clone: This sample includes further DNA sequences coding for the same CDR3. The chain combines TRBV28 with TRBJ1-2; D gene unclear. Germline loops: CDR1 MDHEN, CDR2 SYDVKM. V gave up 7 bases and J gave up 6 bases, with 12 bases separating them. The length of the CDR3 is 12 residues. In DNA, the CDR3 is TGTGCCAGCAAGGCCAGTACAGATGGCTACACCTTC. This sequence encodes CASKASTDGYTF.

The CDR3 protein is CASSELPWDTTPYEQYF. CDR3 in DNA: TGTGCCAGCAGTGAATTACCGTGGGACACTACTCCCTACGAGCAGTACTTC. The chain has TRBV6-1 and TRBJ2-7; possibly TRBD1 for D (6 bases). This CDR3 spans 17 amino acids. The V gene lost 2 bases and the J gene lost 2 bases, with 19 bases spanning the gap. Germline assignment: CDR1 MNHNS and CDR2 SASEGT.

The chain is built from TRBV13 and TRBJ1-4, with 10 bases fitting TRBD1. The CDR3 spans 17 residues. V shed 0 bases, J shed 5 bases, and the junction held 6 bases outside the gene matches. Germline CDR1 is PRHDT and CDR2 is FYEKMQ (reference sequence). This CDR3 reads CASSLGIGTGDNEKLFF. The DNA of the CDR3 is TGTGCCAGCAGCTTAGGCATCGGGACAGGGGACAATGAAAAACTGTTTTTT.

The rearrangement joins TRBV7-6 to TRBJ2-5; no clear D gene. Trimming shortened V by 5 bases and J by 3 bases, and 7 bases separated the two germline ends. Germline values: CDR1 SGHVS, CDR2 FNYEAQ. The CDR3 contains 12 residues. The CDR3 protein is CASSPAEETQYF. The CDR3 bases are TGTGCCAGCAGCCCCGCGGAAGAGACCCAGTACTTC.

This chain links TRBV18 with TRBJ2-7, with D possibly matching TRBD2 (6 bases). V was pared by 3 bases and J by 4 bases, with 13 bases between. This CDR3 has 14 residues. Per germline, CDR1 KGHSH and CDR2 LQKENI. CDR3 sequence (DNA): TGTGCCAGCTCACCCGGTCCGGGGGTGTACGAGCAGTACTTC. Protein product: CASSPGPGVYEQYF.

The chain links TRBV6-5 to TRBJ1-2; 9 nucleotides line up with TRBD1. V was clipped by 4 bases and J by 4 bases; unmatched bases: 10. Germline-derived CDR1 and CDR2 are MNHEY and SVGAGI. CDR3 length equals 16 residues. This CDR3 reads CASSSHTTGGSYGYTF. CDR3 nucleotides: TGTGCCAGCAGTTCACATACAACAGGGGGCAGCTATGGCTACACCTTC.

V is TRBV5-1 and J is TRBJ2-7; D perhaps matches TRBD1 (6 bases). CDR3 size: 14 residues. Trimming removed 1 base at V and 4 bases at J, with 12 bases between. Germline values: CDR1 SGHRS, CDR2 YFSETQ. Here the CDR3 DNA reads TGCGCCAGCAGCTTGAAACAGGGATTGTACGAGCAGTACTTC. Its protein product is CASSLKQGLYEQYF.

Remarks on this clone: The missing conserved phenylalanine or tryptophan at the end of this CDR3 makes a read error likely. The chain has TRBV5-4 and TRBJ1-1, with D hard to call. Germline values: CDR1 SGHNT, CDR2 YYREEE (reference sequence). V was shortened by 0 bases and J by 0 bases, with 6 bases between the two germline ends. This CDR3 has 14 residues. CDR3 DNA sequence: TGTGCCAGCAGCTTGGACAGAATGAACACTGAAGCTTTCCTT. This translates into CASSLDRMNTEAFL.

V is TRBV30 and J is TRBJ2-3, with 9 positions matching TRBD1. Germline CDR1 GTSNPN, CDR2 SVGIG (reference sequence). With V trimmed by 4 bases and J by 5 bases, 10 bases remained unmatched. This CDR3 comprises 15 residues. The CDR3 spells CAWTKQGAPEDTQYF. The CDR3 DNA follows: TGTGCCTGGACTAAACAGGGGGCGCCTGAAGATACGCAGTATTTT. The full variable domain, in which reference TRBV30 and TRBJ2-3 provide the parts outside the CDR3, is SQTIHQWPATLVQPVGSPLSLECTVEGTSNPNLYWYRQAAGRGLQLLFYSVGIGQISSEVPQNLSASRPQDRQFILSSKKLLLSDSGFYLCAWTKQGAPEDTQYFGPGTRLTVL.

The CDR3 DNA follows: TGTGCCAGCAGGGGGACAGGCGATTCCTATAATTCACCCCTCCACTTT. This sequence encodes CASRGTGDSYNSPLHF. The chain links TRBV5-6 to TRBJ1-6; TRBD1 aligns across 8 bases. Germline assignment: CDR1 SGHDT and CDR2 YYEEEE. J was trimmed by 1 base and V by 5 bases; bases with no gene match: 5. This CDR3 contains 16 residues.

The rearrangement uses TRBV11-2 and TRBJ1-6, with D possibly being TRBD1 (6 bases). The CDR3 loop spans 17 amino acids. CDR1 is SGHAT, CDR2 FQNNGV, per germline. The V and J ends lost 5 bases and 0 bases respectively, with 14 bases between them. In nucleotides, the CDR3 is TGTGCCAGCAGCCTCACCCAGGGGAGCTCCTATAATTCACCCCTCCACTTT. Its translation: CASSLTQGSSYNSPLHF. The variable domain in full, with the rest retrieved from reference TRBV11-2 and TRBJ1-6, is EAGVAQSPRYKIIEKRQSVAFWCNPISGHATLYWYQQILGQGPKLLIQFQNNGVVDDSQLPKDRFSAERLKGVDSTLKIQPAKLEDSAVYLCASSLTQGSSYNSPLHFGNGTRLTVT.

V and J are TRBV7-2 and TRBJ2-3, with D possibly matching TRBD2 (5 bases). Trimming shortened V by 4 bases and J by 4 bases, and 12 bases separated the two germline ends. The CDR3 consists of 14 residues. Germline V gene lookup returns CDR1 SGHTA and CDR2 FQGNSA. CDR3 protein: CASSWIGESDTQYF. CDR3 coding DNA: TGTGCCAGCAGCTGGATCGGGGAGTCAGATACGCAGTATTTT.